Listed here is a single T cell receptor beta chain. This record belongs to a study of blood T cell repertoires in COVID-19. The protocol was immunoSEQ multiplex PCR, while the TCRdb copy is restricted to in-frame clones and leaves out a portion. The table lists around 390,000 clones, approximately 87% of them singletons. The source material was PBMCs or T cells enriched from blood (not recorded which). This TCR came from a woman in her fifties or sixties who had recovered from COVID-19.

CDR3 DNA: TGTGCCAGCAACGGACAGGGTAGATCACCCCTCCACTTT. Protein: CASNGQGRSPLHF. The rearrangement uses TRBV6-5 and TRBJ1-6; 8 bases fit TRBD1. CDR3 length: 13 residues. The V segment lost 7 bases and the J segment 10 bases; nucleotides outside the gene matches: 6. Germline CDR1 and CDR2: MNHEY and SVGAGI.